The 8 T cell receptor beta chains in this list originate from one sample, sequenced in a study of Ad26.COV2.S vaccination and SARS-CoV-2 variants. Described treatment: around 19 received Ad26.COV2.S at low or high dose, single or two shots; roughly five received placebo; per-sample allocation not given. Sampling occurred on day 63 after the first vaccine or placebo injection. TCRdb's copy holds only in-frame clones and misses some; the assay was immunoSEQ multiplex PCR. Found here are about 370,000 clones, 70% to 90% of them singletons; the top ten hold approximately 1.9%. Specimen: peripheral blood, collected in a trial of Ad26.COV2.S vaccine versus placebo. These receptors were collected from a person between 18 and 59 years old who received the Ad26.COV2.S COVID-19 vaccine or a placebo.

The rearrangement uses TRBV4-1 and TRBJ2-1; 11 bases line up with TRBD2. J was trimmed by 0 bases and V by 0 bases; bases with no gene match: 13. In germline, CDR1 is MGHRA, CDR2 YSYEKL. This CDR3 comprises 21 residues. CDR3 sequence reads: CASSQDRPTSGIKSSYNEQFF. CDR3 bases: TGCGCCAGCAGCCAAGATCGCCCGACTAGCGGGATAAAGAGCTCCTACAATGAGCAGTTCTTC.

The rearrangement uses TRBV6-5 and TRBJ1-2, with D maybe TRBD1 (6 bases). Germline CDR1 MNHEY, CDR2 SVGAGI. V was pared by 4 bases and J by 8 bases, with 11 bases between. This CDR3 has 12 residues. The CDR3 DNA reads TGTGCCAGCAGTTTGTCAGGGGAGGGCTACACCTTC. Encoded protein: CASSLSGEGYTF.

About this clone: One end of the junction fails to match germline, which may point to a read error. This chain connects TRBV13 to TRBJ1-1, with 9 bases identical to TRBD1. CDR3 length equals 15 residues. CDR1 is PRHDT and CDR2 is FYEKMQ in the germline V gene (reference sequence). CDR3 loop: CASRPTGTGNPEAFF. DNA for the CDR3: TGTGCCAGCAGGCCGACCGGGACAGGGAACCCTGAAGCTTTCTTT.

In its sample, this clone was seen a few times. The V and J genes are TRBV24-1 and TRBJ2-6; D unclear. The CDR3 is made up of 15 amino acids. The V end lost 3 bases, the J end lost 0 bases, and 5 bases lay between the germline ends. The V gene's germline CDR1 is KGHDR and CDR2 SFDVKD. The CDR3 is CATSDPGSGANVLTF. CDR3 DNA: TGTGCCACCAGTGATCCCGGCTCTGGGGCCAACGTCCTGACTTTC.

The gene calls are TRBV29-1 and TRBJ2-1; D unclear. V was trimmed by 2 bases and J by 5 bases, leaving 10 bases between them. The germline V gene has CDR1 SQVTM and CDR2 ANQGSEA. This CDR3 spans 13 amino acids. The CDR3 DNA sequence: TGCAGCGTTGAACGCAGGCGCGACAATGAGCAGTTCTTC. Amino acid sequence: CSVERRRDNEQFF.

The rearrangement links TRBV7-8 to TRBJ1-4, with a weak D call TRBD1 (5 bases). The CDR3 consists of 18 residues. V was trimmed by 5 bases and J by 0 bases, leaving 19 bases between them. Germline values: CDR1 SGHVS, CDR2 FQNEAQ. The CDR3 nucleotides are TGTGCCAGCAGCCGCCCCCGGGGGAATAAGGCAACTAATGAAAAACTGTTTTTT. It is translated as CASSRPRGNKATNEKLFF.

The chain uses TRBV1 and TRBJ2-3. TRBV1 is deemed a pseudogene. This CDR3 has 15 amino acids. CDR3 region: CTSSQGWRDTDTQYF. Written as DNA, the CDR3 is TGCACCAGCAGCCAAGGGTGGCGAGACACAGATACGCAGTATTTT.

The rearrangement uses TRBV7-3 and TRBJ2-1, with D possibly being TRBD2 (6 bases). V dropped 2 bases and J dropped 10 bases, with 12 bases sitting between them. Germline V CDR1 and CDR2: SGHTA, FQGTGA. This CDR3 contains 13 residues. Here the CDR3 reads CASSLGSGREQFF. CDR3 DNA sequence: TGTGCCAGCAGCTTAGGGTCCGGGAGAGAGCAGTTCTTC. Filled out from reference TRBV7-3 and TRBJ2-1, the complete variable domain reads GAGVSQTPSNKVTEKGKYVELRCDPISGHTALYWYRQSLGQGPEFLIYFQGTGAADDSGLPNDRFFAVRPEGSVSTLKIQRTERGDSAVYLCASSLGSGREQFFGPGTRLTVL.